This T cell receptor (beta chain) was recorded in a study of molecular identifiers for immune sequencing clone quantification. Germline V gene data show CDR1 as LNHDA and CDR2 as SQIVND (reference sequence). The CDR3 sequence is 15 residues long. Trimming pared 3 bases from V and 7 bases from J, leaving 16 bases between. TCRdb passed the PCR reads through MiXCR, listing each CDR3 protein once. Of approximately 500,000 distinct CDR3 sequences in the sample, 20% to 25% were seen once. This clonotype was recorded a few times. The receptor was isolated from a human donor in good health. Some libraries in this study had Jurkat cell RNA spiked in. J is TRBJ1-5 and V is TRBV19; D unresolved. Sample: naive CD8+ T cells from blood, with Jurkat cell RNA spiked in. Subset meaning: FACS-sorted CD8+CD4-CCR7+CD45RA+ naive T cells. CDR3 nucleotide sequence: TGTGCCAGTAGTATGGGTACGAGGCAGGTACAGCCCCAGCATTTT. Its protein product is CASSMGTRQVQPQHF.